This T cell receptor (beta chain) was captured by sequencing in a study of blood T cell repertoires in COVID-19. The germline V gene encodes CDR1 LGHNA and CDR2 YNFKEQ. CDR3 length: 16 amino acids. V lost 0 bases and J 3 bases, leaving 14 bases between the germline ends. Profiling relied on immunoSEQ multiplex PCR, and the TCRdb table lists in-frame clones only, not all of them. Here the sample spans approximately 190,000 clones, about four fifths being singletons. Sequencing input: peripheral blood. The TCR sequence derives from a man aged 55 to 70 with acute or convalescent COVID-19. The chain recombines TRBV4-2 with TRBJ1-1; D possibly corresponds to TRBD1 (5 bases). The CDR3 region has the DNA TGTGCCAGCAGCCAAGAGTCGGGGGACCTACACACTGAAGCTTTCTTT. The encoded protein is CASSQESGDLHTEAFF.